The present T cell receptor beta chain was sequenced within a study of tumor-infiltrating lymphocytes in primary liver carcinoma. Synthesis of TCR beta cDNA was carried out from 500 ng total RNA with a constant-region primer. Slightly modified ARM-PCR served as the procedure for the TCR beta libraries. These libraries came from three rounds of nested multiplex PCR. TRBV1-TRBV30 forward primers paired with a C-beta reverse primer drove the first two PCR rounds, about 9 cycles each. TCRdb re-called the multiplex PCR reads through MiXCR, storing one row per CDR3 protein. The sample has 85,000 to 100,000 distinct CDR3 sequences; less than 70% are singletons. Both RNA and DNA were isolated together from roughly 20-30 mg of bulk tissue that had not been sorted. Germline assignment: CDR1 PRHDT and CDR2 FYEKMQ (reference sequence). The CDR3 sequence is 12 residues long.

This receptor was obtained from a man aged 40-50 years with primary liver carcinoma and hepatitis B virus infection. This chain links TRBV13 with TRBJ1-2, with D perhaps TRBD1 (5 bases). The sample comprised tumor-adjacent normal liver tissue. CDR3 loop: CESSLSRAGYTF. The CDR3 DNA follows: TGTGAGAGCAGCTTAAGCAGGGCGGGCTACACCTTC.